The 18 T cell receptor beta chains given below trace back to one sample, sequenced in a study of T cells in Graves' hyperthyroidism and ophthalmopathy. Using RNA transcripts as the source, TCR beta CDR3 regions were amplified. The HTBI primer set drove a first-round RT-PCR of the TCR CDR3. TCRdb reprocessed the multiplex PCR reads via MiXCR and lists one record per CDR3 protein. The sample carries under 450,000 distinct CDR3 sequences, less than 15% recorded once. Sequencing was carried out using blood. The receptors stem from a man younger than 40 with Graves' hyperthyroidism that later progressed to Graves' ophthalmopathy.

The rearrangement links TRBV18 to TRBJ2-2; D unclear. The CDR3 is 17 residues long. Germline V gene lookup returns CDR1 KGHSH and CDR2 LQKENI. Trimming left V 3 bases short and J 2 bases short, with 16 bases between. CDR3 residues: CASSPAVWPLNTGELFF. CDR3 bases: TGTGCCAGCTCACCGGCGGTATGGCCTTTAAACACCGGGGAGCTGTTTTTT.

This clonotype has at least ten counts. The rearrangement links TRBV7-2 to TRBJ2-2; 10 positions agree with TRBD2. The CDR3 loop spans 18 amino acids. Germline CDR1 is SGHTA and CDR2 is FQGNSA. Germline trimming cut 2 bases from V and 0 bases from J; bases unmatched to any gene: 6. The CDR3 spells CASSLMLAGATNTGELFF. As DNA, the CDR3 is TGTGCCAGCAGCTTAATGCTAGCGGGGGCCACGAACACCGGGGAGCTGTTTTTT. The full variable domain, in which reference TRBV7-2 and TRBJ2-2 provide the parts outside the CDR3, is GAGVSQSPSNKVTEKGKDVELRCDPISGHTALYWYRQSLGQGLEFLIYFQGNSAPDKSGLPSDRFSAERTGGSVSTLTIQRTQQEDSAVYLCASSLMLAGATNTGELFFGEGSRLTVL.

This clonotype was observed many times. The rearrangement uses TRBV11-1 and TRBJ2-5, with a possible D match to TRBD2 (6 bases). In germline, CDR1 is SGHAT, CDR2 FQDESV (reference sequence). Trimming left V 1 base short and J 1 base short, with 7 bases between. The CDR3 length is 14 residues. The CDR3, as DNA: TGTGCCAGCAGCTTAGGCGGGGTCCAAGAGACCCAGTACTTC. This encodes CASSLGGVQETQYF.

This clonotype was seen at least ten times. In DNA form, the CDR3 reads TGTGCCAGCAGCCGCGGGCAGGGGGCAGACGGCTACACCTTC. Residues: CASSRGQGADGYTF. V gene TRBV3-1 combines with J gene TRBJ1-2; 8 nucleotides match TRBD1. Germline V CDR1 and CDR2: LGHDT, YNNKEL (reference sequence). CDR3 length equals 14 residues. V lost 4 bases and J lost 8; bases outside the gene matches: 9.

The sample holds a few counts of this clonotype. The genes are TRBV12-3 or TRBV12-4 and TRBJ2-3; 15 nucleotides align to TRBD2. V dropped 6 bases and J dropped 10; count of bases not matched to a gene: 8. This CDR3 contains 15 residues. For the CDR3, the DNA is TGTGCCAGCAGCCGGACTAGCGGGGGGGCGGTTCCGCAGTATTTT. It codes for CASSRTSGGAVPQYF.

The sample holds many counts of this clonotype. J is TRBJ2-7 and V is TRBV20-1; 8 bases are a match to TRBD2. The CDR3 consists of 15 residues. The germline gives CDR1 DFQATT, CDR2 SNEGSKA (reference sequence). V trimming: 5 bases; J trimming: 7 bases; junction bases outside the gene matches: 16. CDR3 nucleotides: TGCAGTGCTGAGGCGGGGGCTAGCGGGCCAGGGGAGCAGTACTTC. It encodes CSAEAGASGPGEQYF.

Of note for this clonotype: A much larger clone sits a single nucleotide away, making a read error possible. This chain links TRBV5-1 with TRBJ1-6; 7 bases agree with TRBD1. Germline V lookup: CDR1 SGHRS, CDR2 YFSETQ. Unmatched junction bases numbered 7, after V lost 4 bases and J lost 6 bases. There are 15 residues in the CDR3. The CDR3 DNA reads as TGCGCCAGCAGCCCGGGCAGGGGGAGTAATTCACCCCTCCACTTT. Its translation is CASSPGRGSNSPLHF.

This chain uses TRBV5-8 with TRBJ1-1; D is perhaps TRBD1 (6 bases). This CDR3 has 15 residues. V was shortened by 2 bases and J by 0 bases, with 11 bases between the two germline ends. Germline V gives CDR1 SGHTS, CDR2 YDEGEE. As DNA, the CDR3 is TGTGCCAGCAGCTTACTCGGGGGCGTGAACACTGAAGCTTTCTTT. This sequence encodes CASSLLGGVNTEAFF.

Note on this clonotype: One base away lies a much larger clone, so this may be a sequencing read error. The chain couples TRBV12-3 or TRBV12-4 to TRBJ1-1; possibly TRBD1 for D (5 bases). The CDR3 contains 16 residues. The CDR3 loop is CVSTNPTGTVNTEAFF. The CDR3 nucleotides are TGTGTCAGCACCAATCCTACCGGGACGGTGAACACTGAAGCTTTCTTT.

The rearrangement joins TRBV10-2 to TRBJ2-7, with D perhaps assigned TRBD1 or TRBD2 (5 bases each). Germline assignment: CDR1 WSHSY and CDR2 SAAADI. The V gene lost 7 bases and the J gene lost 7 bases, with 11 bases spanning the gap. This CDR3 comprises 11 residues. The CDR3: CASITGREQYF. Written as DNA, the CDR3 is TGCGCCAGCATTACGGGGCGGGAGCAGTACTTC.

This chain connects TRBV20-1 to TRBJ1-3; no firm D call. The V gene lost 1 base and the J gene lost 0 bases, with 10 bases spanning the gap. Germline V CDR1 and CDR2: DFQATT, SNEGSKA (reference sequence). CDR3 length equals 15 residues. Here the CDR3 reads CSARVGGSSGNTIYF. CDR3 nucleotide sequence: TGCAGTGCTAGAGTAGGCGGGAGCTCTGGAAACACCATATATTTT.

Many counts were recorded for this clonotype. The CDR3 here is CASSYLSRRGSTDTQYF. Written as DNA, the CDR3 is TGTGCCAGCAGTTACCTTTCACGGCGGGGAAGCACAGATACGCAGTATTTT. The chain has TRBV6-8 and TRBJ2-3, with D possibly TRBD2 on 6 matching bases. Germline V gene data show CDR1 as MNHGY and CDR2 as SAAAGT. CDR3 length: 17 residues. Trimming took off 2 bases at V and 0 bases at J, with 15 bases between the two ends.

This clonotype was observed at least ten times. The rearrangement uses TRBV7-8 and TRBJ1-5; maybe TRBD1 (6 bases). This CDR3 comprises 18 residues. Per the germline V gene, CDR1 is SGHVS and CDR2 is FQNEAQ. With 1 base removed from V and 10 bases from J, the gap between germline ends came to 26 bases. The CDR3 spells CASSLGGWLKGGSVPQHF. CDR3 nucleotides: TGTGCCAGCAGCTTAGGGGGGTGGTTGAAAGGGGGATCCGTACCCCAGCATTTT. Full variable domain (missing parts from reference TRBV7-8 and TRBJ1-5): GAGVSQSPRYKVAKRGQDVALRCDPISGHVSLFWYQQALGQGPEFLTYFQNEAQLDKSGLPSDRFFAERPEGSVSTLKIQRTQQEDSAVYLCASSLGGWLKGGSVPQHFGDGTRLSIL.

V usage is TRBV6-5 and J usage is TRBJ1-6; the D gene is possibly TRBD1 (6 bases). Trimming stripped 4 bases from V and 7 bases from J, with 14 bases between. CDR3 length: 15 residues. Per the germline V gene, CDR1 is MNHEY and CDR2 is SVGAGI. The CDR3 sequence is CASSSQGQGNSPLHF. The CDR3 DNA follows: TGTGCCAGCAGTTCCCAGGGCCAGGGGAATTCACCCCTCCACTTT.

This clonotype was detected many times. V usage is TRBV6-1 and J usage is TRBJ1-1; the D gene is possibly TRBD1 (6 bases). The length of the CDR3 is 14 residues. CDR1 MNHNS and CDR2 SASEGT come from the germline V gene. Trimming took off 6 bases at V and 5 bases at J, with 16 bases between the two ends. The CDR3 sequence: CASRARTVKTEAFF. The CDR3, as DNA: TGTGCCAGCAGGGCGAGGACAGTAAAGACTGAAGCTTTCTTT.

With respect to this clonotype: One base away lies a much larger clone, so this may be a sequencing read error. This chain links TRBV11-2 with TRBJ1-4, with 8 bases fitting TRBD1. CDR3 length: 14 amino acids. Germline V gives CDR1 SGHAT, CDR2 FQNNGV. The chain's CDR3 is CASSSLDRVEKLLF. The DNA of the CDR3 is TGTGCCAGCAGCTCCCTGGACAGGGTCGAAAAACTGCTTTTT.

This clonotype has at least ten counts. The chain is built from TRBV7-2 and TRBJ2-3; 9 positions agree with TRBD2. This CDR3 has 16 residues. V lost 5 bases and J lost 7; bases outside the gene matches: 13. The germline V gene encodes CDR1 SGHTA and CDR2 FQGNSA. CDR3 sequence: CASSPSRAGGRNTQYF. The CDR3 region has the DNA TGTGCCAGCAGCCCAAGTAGGGCGGGGGGGAGGAATACGCAGTATTTT.

In its sample, this clonotype was seen a few times. The chain couples TRBV27 to TRBJ2-5; weak D call: TRBD1 (6 bases). Trimming took 0 bases from V and 3 from J, leaving 8 bases between them. This CDR3 spans 14 amino acids. In germline, CDR1 is MNHEY, CDR2 SMNVEV (reference sequence). The CDR3, as DNA: TGTGCCAGCAGTTTATCGGCAGGGGAAGAGACCCAGTACTTC. The encoded protein is CASSLSAGEETQYF.